Listed below are T cell receptor beta chains from one sample, sequenced in a study of cytomegalovirus exposure and HLA in healthy donors. TCRdb's table, derived via immunoSEQ multiplex PCR, lists solely in-frame clones and lacks some. The sample has some 180,000 clones, around nine tenths seen once; the top ten hold 6% to 8.5%. The material sequenced was PBMCs. Every receptor here comes from a man aged 25 to 40 in good health and CMV-seropositive. Each CDR3 is given with its conserved first and last residue. The D gene is left open where the match is weak. The listing skips clone size in some rows; elsewhere it reads once, few, many or a size class.

v_gene	d_gene	abundance	j_gene	CDR3aa
TRBV6-1	-	-	TRBJ2-1	CASFFGIRYNEQFF
TRBV2	TRBD1	-	TRBJ1-3	CASSLGQEATIYF
TRBV7-6	-	-	TRBJ2-1	CASSLVDEQFF
TRBV2	-	-	TRBJ2-5	CASSEFGVWETQYF
TRBV28	-	-	TRBJ1-1	CASRGGTDSINTEAFF
TRBV6-1	-	-	TRBJ1-5	CASSEVLGGNQPQHF
TRBV19	-	once	TRBJ1-2	CASSMEFPLYGYTF
TRBV2	-	once	TRBJ2-7	CASSEPSSPYF
TRBV7-9	-	-	TRBJ2-7	CASSPGLVGAGSSYEQYF
TRBV6-4	TRBD1	-	TRBJ2-1	CASKGDSFGNEQFF
TRBV9	TRBD2	few	TRBJ2-2	CASSVLAENTGELFF
TRBV29-1	TRBD1	-	TRBJ2-7	CSVEEDVETGGYEQYF
TRBV5-6	TRBD2	-	TRBJ2-5	CASSLLAGTQETQYF
TRBV6-5	-	-	TRBJ2-2	CASSYSVSFTGELFF
TRBV2	TRBD1	few	TRBJ2-7	CASKGTGIDEQYF
TRBV30	-	-	TRBJ2-1	CAWSARAPDGEQFF
TRBV7-2	TRBD1	-	TRBJ2-7	CASSLGGTGLVYEQYF
TRBV2	TRBD2	-	TRBJ2-1	CASRDKTSGSYNEQFF
TRBV5-1	-	-	TRBJ2-5	CASSLALGRETQYF
TRBV5-1	TRBD1	-	TRBJ2-5	CASSLWGQGHSGTQYF
TRBV5-3	-	-	TRBJ1-2	CARLQRTYGYTF
TRBV6-5	-	-	TRBJ2-5	CASRTAQETQYF